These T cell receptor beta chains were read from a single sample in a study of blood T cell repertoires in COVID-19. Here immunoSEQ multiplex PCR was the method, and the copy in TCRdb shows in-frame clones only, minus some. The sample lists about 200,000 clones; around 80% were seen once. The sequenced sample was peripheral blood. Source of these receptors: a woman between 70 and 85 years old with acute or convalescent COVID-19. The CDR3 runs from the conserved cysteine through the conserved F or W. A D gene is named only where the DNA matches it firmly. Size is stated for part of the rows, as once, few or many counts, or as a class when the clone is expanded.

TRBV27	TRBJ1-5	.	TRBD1	CASRGTGYNQPQHF	TGTGCCAGCAGGGGGACAGGTTACAATCAGCCCCAGCATTTT
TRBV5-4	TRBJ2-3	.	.	CASKLPGGDTQYF	TGTGCCAGCAAACTCCCCGGCGGAGATACGCAGTATTTT
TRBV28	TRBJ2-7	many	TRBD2	CASSFTGLAGVSHEQYF	TGTGCCAGCAGTTTTACGGGACTAGCGGGAGTATCCCACGAGCAGTACTTC
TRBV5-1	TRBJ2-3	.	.	CASSQGDSTDTQYF	TGCGCCAGCAGCCAAGGGGACTCGACAGATACGCAGTATTTT
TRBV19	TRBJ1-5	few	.	CASSKGGLSRSPSNQPQHF	TGTGCCAGTAGTAAAGGGGGTCTGAGCCGCAGTCCGAGCAATCAGCCCCAGCATTTT
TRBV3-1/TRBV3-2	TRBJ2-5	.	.	CASSPDYQETQYF	TGTGCCAGCAGCCCGGACTACCAAGAGACCCAGTACTTC
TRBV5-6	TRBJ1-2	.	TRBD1	CASSPDRRNYGYTF	TGTGCCAGCAGTCCGGACAGGCGGAACTATGGCTACACCTTC
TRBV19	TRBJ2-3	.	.	CASSIPGVDTQYF	TGTGCCAGTAGTATCCCCGGGGTTGATACGCAGTATTTT
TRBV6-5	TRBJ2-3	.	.	CASSPSGVRDTQYF	TGTGCCAGCAGTCCATCGGGGGTGAGAGATACGCAGTATTTT
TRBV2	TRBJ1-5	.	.	CASSEDRAGQPQHF	TGTGCCAGCAGTGAAGACAGGGCCGGTCAGCCCCAGCATTTT
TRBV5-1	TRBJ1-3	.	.	CASSRPGGSGNTIYF	TGCGCCAGCAGCCGGCCGGGGGGCTCTGGAAACACCATATATTTT
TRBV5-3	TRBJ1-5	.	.	CARSPRLGGGGNQPQHF	TGTGCCAGAAGCCCCCGATTGGGGGGAGGGGGCAATCAGCCCCAGCATTTT
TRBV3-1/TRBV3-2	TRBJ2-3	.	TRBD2	CASSQAGGDTDTQYF	TGTGCCAGCAGCCAAGCGGGGGGAGACACAGATACGCAGTATTTT
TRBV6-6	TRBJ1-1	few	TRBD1	CASRPRQGTTEAFF	TGTGCCAGCAGACCTAGACAGGGGACCACTGAAGCTTTCTTT
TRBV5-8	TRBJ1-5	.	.	CASSFGGVVSNQPQHF	TGTGCCAGCAGCTTCGGGGGAGTCGTAAGCAATCAGCCCCAGCATTTT
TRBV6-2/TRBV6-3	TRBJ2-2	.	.	CASSYPAPANTGELFF	TGTGCCAGCAGTTACCCAGCGCCCGCGAACACCGGGGAGCTGTTTTTT
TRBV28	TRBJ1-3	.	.	CATRPSSGNTIYF	TGTGCCACCAGACCGAGCTCTGGAAACACCATATATTTT
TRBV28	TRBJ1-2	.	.	CASRQPGQVNYGYTF	TGTGCCAGCAGACAGCCGGGACAAGTCAACTATGGCTACACCTTC
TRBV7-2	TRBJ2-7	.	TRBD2	CASSSSGYYEEQYF	TGTGCCAGCAGCTCTAGCGGCTACTACGAGGAGCAGTACTTC
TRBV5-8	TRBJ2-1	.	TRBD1	CAVLPGTASYNEQFF	TGTGCCGTACTCCCCGGGACAGCATCCTACAATGAGCAGTTCTTC
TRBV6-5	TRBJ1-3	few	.	CASSAGVSGNTIYF	TGTGCCAGCAGCGCAGGGGTCTCTGGAAACACCATATATTTT
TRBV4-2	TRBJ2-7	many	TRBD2	CASSQETSGRAGSRNEQYF	TGTGCCAGCAGCCAAGAGACTAGCGGGAGGGCCGGTTCACGTAACGAGCAGTACTTC
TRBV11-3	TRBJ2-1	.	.	CASSLGDSYGNEQFF	TGTGCCAGCAGCTTAGGGGACTCCTACGGCAATGAGCAGTTCTTC
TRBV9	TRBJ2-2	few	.	CASMTNSNTGELFF	TGTGCCAGCATGACTAACTCTAACACCGGGGAGCTGTTTTTT
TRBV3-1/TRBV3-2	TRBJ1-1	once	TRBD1	CASSQRAGTGASFF	TGTGCCAGCAGCCAACGAGCCGGGACAGGCGCCTCCTTCTTT
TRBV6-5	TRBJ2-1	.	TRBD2	CASSLGLAGDEQFF	TGTGCCAGCAGCCTGGGACTAGCGGGAGATGAGCAGTTCTTC
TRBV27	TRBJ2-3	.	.	CASSLGGGGGDTQYF	TGTGCCAGCAGTTTAGGCGGCGGGGGCGGAGATACGCAGTATTTT
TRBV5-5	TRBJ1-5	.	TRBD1	CASSLARGLFNQPQHF	TGTGCCAGCAGCTTGGCCAGGGGGCTATTCAATCAGCCCCAGCATTTT
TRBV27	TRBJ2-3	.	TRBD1	CASSPDRGRDTQYF	TGTGCCAGCAGCCCCGACAGGGGACGAGATACGCAGTATTTT
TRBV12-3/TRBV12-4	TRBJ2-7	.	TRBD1	CASSLDRAGEQYF	TGTGCCAGCAGTCTGGACAGGGCTGGCGAGCAGTACTTC
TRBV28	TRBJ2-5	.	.	CASSLSRYPRETQYF	TGTGCCAGCAGTTTATCCCGGTACCCTAGGGAGACCCAGTACTTC